The clone carrying this TCR beta chain was counted a few times. It was during active infection that Seattle patients were enrolled and then longitudinally followed. Germline-derived CDR1 and CDR2 are PRHDT and FYEKMQ (reference sequence). This CDR3 is built from 16 residues. Trimming took 1 base from V and 5 from J, leaving 14 bases between them. Sequencing used immunoSEQ multiplex PCR; TCRdb keeps in-frame clones, though not all of them. This sample has fewer than 250,000 clones, with 80% to 95% found just once. The sample belongs to a study of blood T cell repertoires in COVID-19. Across the whole study: From T cells, B-cell-depleted T cells, or PBMCs came the material, which was cDNA or gDNA.

The receptor was isolated from a man aged 60 to 75 with COVID-19, enrolled during active disease. Material for sequencing was peripheral blood. The gene calls are TRBV13 and TRBJ2-2, with D possibly being TRBD1 (5 bases). The DNA of the CDR3 is TGTGCCAGCAGCTTAGTAGGGGCGCCGAGAACCGGGGAGCTGTTTTTT. Amino acids: CASSLVGAPRTGELFF.